The 9 T cell receptor beta chains below were found in one sample sequenced in a study of blood T cell repertoires in COVID-19. Clones were sequenced by immunoSEQ multiplex PCR, and TCRdb holds only the in-frame ones, with some missing. The profile shows approximately 300,000 clones, roughly 90% of them singletons. Sequencing was done on a sample of peripheral blood. Source of these receptors: a man younger than 35 who had recovered from COVID-19.

V and J are TRBV6-5 and TRBJ2-1; 11 bases are a match to TRBD2. The V gene end was trimmed by 3 bases and the J gene end by 5 bases; junction bases not matched to a gene: 3. Germline assignment: CDR1 MNHEY and CDR2 SVGAGI. The length of the CDR3 is 15 residues. In DNA, the CDR3 is TGTGCCAGCAGTTATGGGACTAGCGGTAACAATGAGCAGTTCTTC. Protein sequence: CASSYGTSGNNEQFF.

The V gene is TRBV19, the J gene TRBJ2-7; no clear D. The CDR3 runs to 14 residues. Per the germline V gene, CDR1 is LNHDA and CDR2 is SQIVND (reference sequence). The V end was cut by 0 bases, the J end by 0 bases, with 6 bases between. The CDR3 is CASSIELRSYEQYF. CDR3 DNA: TGTGCCAGTAGTATAGAACTACGCTCCTACGAGCAGTACTTC. The full variable domain, rest sourced from reference TRBV19 and TRBJ2-7, is DGGITQSPKYLFRKEGQNVTLSCEQNLNHDAMYWYRQDPGQGLRLIYYSQIVNDFQKGDIAEGYSVSREKKESFPLTVTSAQKNPTAFYLCASSIELRSYEQYFGPGTRLTVT.

The chain employs TRBV18 and TRBJ1-4; 7 bases fit TRBD1. This CDR3 spans 15 amino acids. J lost 6 bases, V lost 1 base, and 5 bases had no gene match. Germline CDR1 is KGHSH and CDR2 is LQKENI. CDR3 protein: CASSPQRGPDEKLFF. The CDR3 coding sequence is TGTGCCAGCTCACCACAGAGGGGGCCGGATGAAAAACTGTTTTTT.

As for this clone: Other DNA sequences in the sample encode the same CDR3. The gene calls are TRBV18 and TRBJ1-1; D gene ambiguous. Trimming took 0 bases from V and 4 from J, leaving 6 bases between them. The germline CDR1 and CDR2 sequences are KGHSH and LQKENI. The CDR3 is made up of 13 amino acids. CDR3 sequence: CASSPPGSTEAFF. The CDR3 coding sequence is TGTGCCAGCTCACCACCGGGGAGCACTGAAGCTTTCTTT.

The chain carries TRBV2 and TRBJ2-7; TRBD1 is a possible D gene (5 bases). Between the trimmed V and J ends, which lost 7 bases and 2 bases, there was a span of 9 bases. From germline, CDR1 is SNHLY and CDR2 FYNNEI. This CDR3 is 12 amino acids long. The CDR3 sequence is CASMGPAYEQYF. DNA of the CDR3: TGTGCCAGCATGGGGCCAGCCTACGAGCAGTACTTC.

The chain links TRBV6-5 to TRBJ1-1, with TRBD1 identical over 8 bases. Losses at the gene ends were 6 bases for V and 3 bases for J; bases not matched to a gene: 6. The CDR3 length is 14 residues. The V gene's germline CDR1 is MNHEY and CDR2 SVGAGI. DNA for the CDR3: TGTGCCAGCAGATGGACAGGGACGCACACTGAAGCTTTCTTT. This encodes CASRWTGTHTEAFF.

Written as DNA, the CDR3 is TGTGCCAGCAGCCAATTCCCAGCGGAAACCTCCTACGAGCAGTACTTC. Its translation is CASSQFPAETSYEQYF. The V call is TRBV7-9, the J call TRBJ2-7; D might be TRBD2 (5 bases). The CDR3 length is 16 residues. Germline CDR1 SEHNR, CDR2 FQNEAQ (reference sequence). V was cut by 5 bases and J by 0 bases, with 17 bases left in between.

This clone was picked up one time. The chain is built from TRBV3-1 (or the pseudogene TRBV3-2) and TRBJ1-2; 12 bases are a match to TRBD1. Germline lookup yields CDR1 LGHDT and CDR2 YNNKEL (reference sequence). The CDR3 sequence is 16 residues long. V was pared by 0 bases and J by 14 bases, with 13 bases of the junction left unmatched. CDR3 loop: CASSQDPIGTGGDRTF. The CDR3 DNA follows: TGTGCCAGCAGCCAAGATCCCATCGGGACAGGGGGCGACAGGACCTTC.

This clone was seen more than once but under ten times. The chain uses TRBV12-3 or TRBV12-4 and TRBJ1-1; D is undetermined. The length of the CDR3 is 13 residues. The V end lost 5 bases, the J end lost 2 bases, and 9 bases lay between the germline ends. The CDR3 region is CASSPGSNTEAFF. The CDR3 nucleotides are TGTGCCAGCAGTCCGGGGAGTAACACTGAAGCTTTCTTT.